These 20 T cell receptor beta chains were all obtained from the same sample, sequenced in a study of blood T cell repertoires in COVID-19. Only in-frame clones appear in the TCRdb table, and some are missing; sequencing was by immunoSEQ multiplex PCR. The table records 210,000 or so clones, 80% to 85% of them present only once. The material sequenced was peripheral blood. The receptors were gathered from a human donor in a cohort sampled during active COVID-19.

This clone was observed a handful of times. The chain carries TRBV29-1 and TRBJ1-3; D call uncertain. The CDR3 has 14 amino acids. Trimming took off 0 bases at V and 4 bases at J, with 10 bases between the two ends. Germline V gives CDR1 SQVTM, CDR2 ANQGSEA. As DNA, the CDR3 is TGCAGCGTTGAAGAGGTGACAAGCGGAAACACCATATATTTT. This gives the protein CSVEEVTSGNTIYF.

In DNA, the CDR3 is TGTGCCAGCAGTGGCTTGCCGGGTGAGGCACCCCTCCACTTT. Its protein is CASSGLPGEAPLHF. This chain uses TRBV6-4 with TRBJ1-6; D not resolved. CDR3 length: 14 residues. CDR1 is MRHNA and CDR2 is SNTAGT in the germline V gene. V was trimmed by 4 bases and J by 11 bases, leaving 15 bases between them.

The V call is TRBV2, the J call TRBJ2-2; 10 nucleotides line up with TRBD2. CDR1 is SNHLY and CDR2 is FYNNEI in the germline V gene. With 6 bases clipped from V and 6 bases from J, the junction kept 7 bases outside the gene matches. The CDR3 is 15 residues long. CDR3 residues: CASRSSGSRAGELFF. Here the CDR3 DNA reads TGTGCCAGCAGATCTAGCGGGAGTCGGGCCGGGGAGCTGTTTTTT. Drawing the rest from reference TRBV2 and TRBJ2-2, the complete variable domain is EPEVTQTPSHQVTQMGQEVILRCVPISNHLYFYWYRQILGQKVEFLVSFYNNEISEKSEIFDDQFSVERPDGSNFTLKIRSTKLEDSAMYFCASRSSGSRAGELFFGEGSRLTVL.

CDR3: CASRDFSETEAFF. DNA for the CDR3: TGTGCCAGCAGGGACTTTTCGGAGACTGAAGCTTTCTTT. This sequence joins TRBV6-5 and TRBJ1-1; no reliable D call. V lost 6 bases and J lost 5, with 13 bases in between. This CDR3 has 13 amino acids. Germline CDR1 MNHEY, CDR2 SVGAGI.

This chain uses TRBV4-2 with TRBJ2-3; 9 nucleotides align to TRBD1. Germline trimming cut 1 base from V and 5 bases from J; bases unmatched to any gene: 7. The CDR3 spans 16 residues. Looked up from germline, CDR1 is LGHNA and CDR2 is YNFKEQ. The CDR3 reads CASSQALQGAGDTQYF. The CDR3 DNA reads TGTGCCAGCAGCCAAGCCCTACAGGGGGCTGGAGATACGCAGTATTTT.

The chain carries TRBV3-1 (or the pseudogene TRBV3-2) and TRBJ1-1; 9 bases are shared with TRBD1. The CDR3 runs to 15 residues. CDR1 LGHDT and CDR2 YNNKEL come from the germline V gene (reference sequence). With V trimmed by 3 bases and J by 2 bases, 4 bases remained unmatched. CDR3 sequence (DNA): TGTGCCAGCAGCCATTCGGACAGGGGAAACACTGAAGCTTTCTTT. Translated: CASSHSDRGNTEAFF.

Comment on this clone: Mismatch with germline at one junction end may stem from a read error. The chain links TRBV30 to TRBJ1-1, with TRBD1 matching 7 bases. This CDR3 is built from 13 residues. Germline CDR1 is GTSNPN and CDR2 is SVGIG (reference sequence). This CDR3 is CAWSPGQNAEAFF. The CDR3 DNA sequence: TGTGCCTGGAGTCCGGGACAGAACGCTGAAGCTTTCTTT.

This rearrangement joins TRBV2 to TRBJ2-1; D possibly corresponds to TRBD1 (6 bases). Trimming took off 1 base at V and 7 bases at J, with 14 bases between the two ends. The CDR3 loop spans 15 amino acids. CDR1 and CDR2 from the germline V gene are SNHLY and FYNNEI. The CDR3 DNA is TGTGCCAGCAGTGAAGGGGGCCCGAGGGGGAATGAGCAGTTCTTC. It encodes CASSEGGPRGNEQFF.

This clone was seen a single time. The CDR3 sequence: CASSLSRGWDSPLHF. For the CDR3, the DNA is TGTGCCAGCAGTTTATCCAGGGGGTGGGATTCACCCCTCCACTTT. The chain joins TRBV27 to TRBJ1-6, with 7 bases matching TRBD1. There are 15 residues in the CDR3. Germline assignment: CDR1 MNHEY and CDR2 SMNVEV (reference sequence). V lost 0 bases and J lost 8; bases outside the gene matches: 4.

The V call is TRBV25-1, the J call TRBJ1-2, with D unclear. Trimming stripped 6 bases from V and 8 bases from J, with 13 bases between. This CDR3 spans 12 amino acids. Germline CDR1 reads MGHDK; CDR2 reads SYGVNS. CDR3 residues: CASSSTRYGYTF. DNA for the CDR3: TGTGCCAGCAGCTCAACAAGATACGGCTACACCTTC.

The rearrangement links TRBV2 to TRBJ2-2; 12 positions match TRBD2. Losses at the gene ends were 2 bases for V and 8 bases for J; bases not matched to a gene: 6. The CDR3 extends over 16 amino acids. Germline V CDR1 and CDR2: SNHLY, FYNNEI. The CDR3 DNA reads TGTGCCAGCAGTGAATATCCTAGCGGGGGGGCAGGGGAGCTGTTTTTT. Protein sequence: CASSEYPSGGAGELFF.

This rearrangement joins TRBV11-2 to TRBJ1-6, with D possibly matching TRBD1 (5 bases). V shed 5 bases and J shed 10 bases, with 15 bases lying between them. The CDR3 runs 14 residues. Germline lookup yields CDR1 SGHAT and CDR2 FQNNGV. CDR3 protein: CASSVDISKSPLHF. Here the CDR3 DNA reads TGTGCCAGCAGCGTGGACATCTCCAAATCACCCCTCCACTTT.

This clone was picked up a small number of times. DNA for the CDR3: TGTGCCAGCAGCAGAGGATTGGGGACAGGTGATTTTCAACTGTTTTTT. As protein: CASSRGLGTGDFQLFF. The chain joins TRBV6-6 to TRBJ1-4; 8 bases map to TRBD1. The trim removed 6 bases at V and 12 bases at J, leaving 18 bases unmatched. Germline V gene data show CDR1 as MNHNY and CDR2 as SVGAGI (reference sequence). The CDR3 is 16 amino acids.

The V call is TRBV10-2, the J call TRBJ2-1; D may be TRBD2 (6 bases). Germline values: CDR1 WSHSY, CDR2 SAAADI. The CDR3 contains 12 residues. V lost 5 bases to trimming and J lost 16 bases, with 18 bases between them. CDR3 bases: TGCGCCAGCAGTCCTTTCCTTGGAGGGCATTTCTTC. This gives the protein CASSPFLGGHFF.

This clone was recorded once. The rearrangement links TRBV14 to TRBJ2-3, with D perhaps matching TRBD1 (5 bases). CDR1 and CDR2 (germline): SGHDN, FVKESK. Trimming stripped 4 bases from V and 7 bases from J, with 9 bases between. This CDR3 is built from 12 residues. CDR3 amino acids: CASSPNRNTQYF. The CDR3 coding sequence is TGTGCCAGCAGCCCCAACAGGAATACGCAGTATTTT.

CDR3 DNA: TGTGCCAGCAGACGCAACCTGGGGACAGTATCCTACGAGCAGTACTTC. Translating it yields CASRRNLGTVSYEQYF. This chain uses TRBV2 with TRBJ2-7, with 7 bases lining up with TRBD1. After removal of 6 bases from V and 1 base from J, the junction contained 12 bases not matched to a gene. The CDR3 consists of 16 residues. Germline CDR1 reads SNHLY; CDR2 reads FYNNEI. The variable domain in full, completed from reference TRBV2 and TRBJ2-7, reads EPEVTQTPSHQVTQMGQEVILRCVPISNHLYFYWYRQILGQKVEFLVSFYNNEISEKSEIFDDQFSVERPDGSNFTLKIRSTKLEDSAMYFCASRRNLGTVSYEQYFGPGTRLTVT.

For the CDR3, the DNA is TGTGCCAGCATATCCGGGACAGGGAACTATGGCTACACCTTC. Amino acid sequence: CASISGTGNYGYTF. The chain is built from TRBV7-9 and TRBJ1-2; TRBD1 matches at 9 bases. Germline CDR1 is SEHNR and CDR2 is FQNEAQ (reference sequence). V lost 7 bases to trimming and J lost 2 bases; unmatched junction nucleotides: 5. The CDR3 has 14 amino acids.

CDR3 loop: CASTFYGEQYF. The DNA of the CDR3 is TGTGCCAGCACCTTCTACGGCGAGCAGTACTTC. The V and J genes are TRBV25-1 and TRBJ2-7; unclear D gene. The CDR3 has 11 amino acids. Germline values: CDR1 MGHDK, CDR2 SYGVNS. Trimming removed 7 bases from V and 6 bases from J, with 10 bases in between.

The J gene is TRBJ2-5, the V gene TRBV28; D is uncertain. The CDR3 extends over 12 amino acids. Per germline, CDR1 MDHEN and CDR2 SYDVKM. The ends were cut back, 2 bases at V and 5 bases at J, with 6 bases in the middle. CDR3 in amino acids: CASSLIGETQYF. In DNA, the CDR3 is TGTGCCAGCAGTTTAATCGGGGAGACCCAGTACTTC.

The sample holds one count of this clone. This chain connects TRBV3-1 (or the pseudogene TRBV3-2) to TRBJ2-3; TRBD1 matches 9 bases. The germline CDR1 and CDR2 sequences are LGHDT and YNNKEL (reference sequence). The CDR3 is 16 amino acids. V dropped 1 base and J dropped 1; count of bases not matched to a gene: 3. CDR3: CASSQARQGGTDTQYF. CDR3 DNA sequence: TGTGCCAGCAGCCAAGCTCGACAGGGGGGCACAGATACGCAGTATTTT.